These T cell receptor beta chains were read from a single sample in a study of blood T cell repertoires in COVID-19. Libraries were prepared by immunoSEQ multiplex PCR; TCRdb keeps only in-frame clonotypes and omits some of them. The sample has about 300,000 clones; approximately 86% are singletons. Sequenced sample: peripheral blood. The source is a man between 65 and 85 years old with acute or convalescent COVID-19. CDR3s include the opening cysteine and the closing phenylalanine or tryptophan. D genes are given only for firm matches. Size is omitted from some rows. Given values are once, few, many or a class for expanded clones.

D gene | J gene | V gene | clone size | CDR3 protein | CDR3 DNA
- | TRBJ2-7 | TRBV21-1 | - | CASSPTGGFDYEQYF | TGTGCCAGCAGCCCGACAGGGGGGTTTGACTACGAGCAGTACTTC
- | TRBJ2-1 | TRBV6-6 | - | CASSYLGPSYNEQFF | TGTGCCAGCAGTTACTTGGGGCCATCCTACAATGAGCAGTTCTTC
- | TRBJ1-6 | TRBV6-5 | - | CASRLYNSPLHF | TGTGCCAGCAGACTTTATAATTCACCCCTCCACTTT
- | TRBJ2-5 | TRBV24-1 | - | CATSDLGGTQYF | TGTGCCACCAGTGATTTAGGGGGGACCCAGTACTTC
- | TRBJ2-3 | TRBV6-1 | - | CASSELQGTLPDTQYF | TGTGCCAGCAGTGAACTACAGGGGACTTTGCCAGATACGCAGTATTTT
- | TRBJ1-5 | TRBV28 | - | CASSTAREGNQPQHF | TGTGCCAGCAGCACGGCCAGGGAGGGCAATCAGCCCCAGCATTTT
TRBD1 | TRBJ1-2 | TRBV6-2/TRBV6-3 | once | CASSPRGGQGVNYGYTF | TGTGCCAGCAGCCCTAGGGGGGGACAGGGGGTTAACTATGGCTACACCTTC
- | TRBJ1-2 | TRBV5-1 | few | CASSRDTTGGYTF | TGCGCCAGCAGCCGAGACACGACAGGAGGCTACACCTTC
TRBD1 | TRBJ2-1 | TRBV19 | - | CASSPGVRDRGINEQFF | TGTGCCAGTAGTCCTGGCGTAAGGGACAGGGGAATCAATGAGCAGTTCTTC
- | TRBJ1-4 | TRBV30 | - | CAWRGRAGFEKLFF | TGTGCCTGGAGGGGGCGGGCGGGGTTTGAAAAACTGTTTTTT
- | TRBJ1-1 | TRBV14 | - | CASSQVDSSEAFF | TGTGCCAGCAGCCAAGTCGACAGCTCTGAAGCTTTCTTT
- | TRBJ1-3 | TRBV5-1 | - | CASSLDVQATGNTIYF | TGCGCCAGCAGCTTGGACGTACAGGCCACTGGAAACACCATATATTTT
TRBD1 | TRBJ2-3 | TRBV7-2 | - | CASSLGQPRTQYF | TGTGCCAGCAGCCTGGGACAGCCGCGTACGCAGTATTTT
TRBD1 | TRBJ2-1 | TRBV9 | - | CASSPRTGLNNEQFF | TGTGCCAGCAGCCCTCGGACAGGGCTGAACAATGAGCAGTTCTTC
- | TRBJ1-5 | TRBV7-2 | - | CASSPWGDNSNQPQHF | TGTGCCAGCAGCCCCTGGGGGGATAATAGCAATCAGCCCCAGCATTTT
TRBD1 | TRBJ1-2 | TRBV30 | - | CAWTGGGGYTF | TGTGCCTGGACAGGGGGCGGTGGCTACACCTTC
- | TRBJ2-6 | TRBV7-7 | few | CASSAGDSGANVLTF | TGTGCCAGCAGCGCAGGGGACTCTGGGGCCAACGTCCTGACTTTC
- | TRBJ2-3 | TRBV9 | - | CASSPRQTSTDTQYF | TGTGCCAGCAGCCCGAGACAGACTAGCACAGATACGCAGTATTTT
TRBD2 | TRBJ2-3 | TRBV9 | - | CASNNREAGEYTDTQYF | TGTGCCAGCAACAATAGGGAGGCGGGAGAGTACACAGATACGCAGTATTTT
- | TRBJ2-5 | TRBV19 | - | CASSISGWGQETQYF | TGTGCCAGTAGTATCTCAGGGTGGGGCCAAGAGACCCAGTACTTC
- | TRBJ1-1 | TRBV7-9 | once | CASSFPQNRMNTEAFF | TGTGCCAGCAGCTTCCCACAGAACAGAATGAACACTGAAGCTTTCTTT
TRBD2 | TRBJ2-3 | TRBV7-3 | - | CASSPGRVTDTQYF | TGTGCCAGCAGCCCGGGGAGGGTCACAGATACGCAGTATTTT
- | TRBJ1-5 | TRBV28 | - | CASSPNTQPQHF | TGTGCCAGCAGTCCCAACACCCAGCCCCAGCATTTT
- | TRBJ2-7 | TRBV11-2 | - | CASSLIKSVYEQYF | TGTGCCAGCAGCTTAATCAAGTCGGTTTACGAGCAGTACTTC
TRBD1 | TRBJ2-7 | TRBV5-1 | - | CASSLAGTAISYEQYF | TGCGCCAGCAGCTTGGCCGGGACAGCCATCTCCTACGAGCAGTACTTC
- | TRBJ2-5 | TRBV18 | - | CASSPNDPGYLQETQYF | TGTGCCAGCTCACCAAATGATCCGGGGTACCTACAAGAGACCCAGTACTTC
- | TRBJ2-7 | TRBV28 | - | CASNRARSYYEQYF | TGTGCCAGCAACAGGGCCCGCTCCTACTACGAGCAGTACTTC
- | TRBJ1-4 | TRBV7-9 | - | CASSSRAKLFF | TGTGCCAGCAGCTCTCGCGCAAAACTGTTTTTT
TRBD1 | TRBJ2-5 | TRBV3-1/TRBV3-2 | once | CASSRDREYQETQYF | TGTGCCAGCAGCCGGGACAGAGAGTACCAAGAGACCCAGTACTTC
TRBD2 | TRBJ2-1 | TRBV2 | - | CASSQTQGTTSYNGQFF | TGTGCCAGCAGTCAGACACAAGGGACTACTTCCTACAATGGGCAGTTCTTC
- | TRBJ1-2 | TRBV3-1/TRBV3-2 | - | CASSTGGSSTF | TGTGCCAGCAGCACCGGTGGTTCTTCTACCTTC
TRBD1 | TRBJ2-5 | TRBV10-3 | - | CAISGTGGEETQYF | TGTGCCATCAGTGGGACAGGGGGTGAAGAGACCCAGTACTTC
- | TRBJ1-6 | TRBV24-1 | once | CATRTDVRRPQDGSPLHF | TGTGCCACCAGGACAGATGTTAGGCGCCCCCAAGACGGTTCACCCCTCCACTTT
TRBD1 | TRBJ1-2 | TRBV7-2 | - | CASSLGQGFYGYTF | TGTGCCAGCAGCCTCGGACAGGGCTTCTATGGCTACACCTTC
TRBD1 | TRBJ1-6 | TRBV5-1 | - | CASSSGQVYNSPLHF | TGCGCCAGCAGCTCGGGACAGGTGTATAATTCACCCCTCCACTTT
- | TRBJ1-5 | TRBV20-1 | - | CSASEGDQPQHF | TGCAGTGCTAGTGAGGGAGATCAGCCCCAGCATTTT
TRBD1 | TRBJ1-6 | TRBV19 | - | CASSLGQGNSPLHF | TGTGCCAGTAGTCTTGGACAGGGGAATTCACCCCTCCACTTT
TRBD2 | TRBJ2-6 | TRBV28 | - | CASRPGGAGANVLTF | TGTGCCAGTCGCCCGGGAGGCGCCGGGGCCAACGTCCTGACTTTC
- | TRBJ1-6 | TRBV19 | - | CASSAPTGSAPLHF | TGTGCCAGTAGTGCCCCAACAGGGTCCGCACCCCTCCACTTT
TRBD1 | TRBJ1-1 | TRBV11-2 | - | CASSFAGTGYTEAFF | TGTGCCAGCAGCTTTGCCGGGACAGGGTACACTGAAGCTTTCTTT
- | TRBJ2-4 | TRBV27 | - | CASSSGSGIAKNIQYF | TGTGCCAGCAGTTCGGGAAGCGGTATCGCCAAAAACATTCAGTACTTC
- | TRBJ1-4 | TRBV21-1 | - | CASSKPVRGRGEKLFF | TGTGCCAGCAGCAAACCGGTAAGGGGGCGAGGTGAAAAACTGTTTTTT
TRBD1 | TRBJ1-3 | TRBV7-2 | - | CASSYTGGLGNTIYF | TGTGCCAGCAGCTACACAGGGGGCCTCGGAAACACCATATATTTT
- | TRBJ1-3 | TRBV4-3 | - | CASSQDHDSSNSGNTIYF | TGCGCCAGCAGCCAAGATCACGACAGTAGCAACTCTGGAAACACCATATATTTT
- | TRBJ1-2 | TRBV2 | - | CASSEPGSGYGYTF | TGTGCCAGCAGTGAACCAGGGTCGGGCTATGGCTACACCTTC
- | TRBJ2-1 | TRBV5-6 | once | CASSLGSNEQFF | TGTGCCAGCAGCTTGGGGAGCAATGAGCAGTTCTTC
TRBD1 | TRBJ1-3 | TRBV18 | - | CASSPRAGQGATRNTIYF | TGTGCCAGCTCACCAAGGGCTGGACAGGGGGCGACGAGAAACACCATATATTTT
TRBD2 | TRBJ2-7 | TRBV20-1 | - | CSASLAGGPYEQYF | TGCAGTGCTAGTCTGGCGGGGGGGCCCTACGAGCAGTACTTC
- | TRBJ1-5 | TRBV16 | - | CASSQYGDYNQPQHF | TGTGCCAGCAGCCAATACGGGGACTACAATCAGCCCCAGCATTTT
- | TRBJ2-5 | TRBV3-1/TRBV3-2 | - | CASSHRSGETQYF | TGTGCCAGCAGCCATCGCTCGGGAGAGACCCAGTACTTC
- | TRBJ2-3 | TRBV29-1 | - | CSVKEQSDTQYF | TGCAGCGTTAAAGAACAGTCCGATACGCAGTATTTT
- | TRBJ2-1 | TRBV21-1 | - | CASSNPGLDWNEQFF | TGTGCCAGCAGCAATCCGGGACTAGATTGGAATGAGCAGTTCTTC
TRBD1 | TRBJ1-3 | TRBV7-2 | - | CASSFRDRASGNTIYF | TGTGCCAGCAGCTTTCGGGACAGGGCCTCTGGAAACACCATATATTTT
- | TRBJ1-4 | TRBV5-1 | - | CASSPSQPTNEKLFF | TGCGCCAGCAGCCCCTCACAGCCAACTAATGAAAAACTGTTTTTT
- | TRBJ2-7 | TRBV28 | - | CASSRTEGMQYF | TGTGCCAGCAGCAGGACAGAGGGGATGCAGTACTTC
- | TRBJ2-5 | TRBV5-1 | - | CASSLAREETQYF | TGCGCCAGCAGCTTGGCCAGGGAAGAGACCCAGTACTTC
- | TRBJ2-3 | TRBV5-4 | - | CASSLVGEAQYF | TGTGCCAGCAGCTTGGTCGGGGAAGCGCAGTATTTT
TRBD1 | TRBJ2-7 | TRBV6-2/TRBV6-3 | few | CASSSPGQGLREQYF | TGTGCCAGCAGTTCACCGGGACAGGGTCTTCGGGAGCAGTACTTC
- | TRBJ1-6 | TRBV7-9 | - | CASDQASEYSPLHF | TGTGCCAGCGACCAGGCATCCGAGTATTCACCCCTCCACTTT